A selection of T cell receptor beta chains follows, all from one sample in a study of cytomegalovirus exposure and HLA in healthy donors. The assay was immunoSEQ multiplex PCR, and TCRdb's table has in-frame clones only and misses some. Of 150,000 to 200,000 clones in the sample, about 88% were seen once. The sequenced material came from PBMCs. The receptors stem from a woman between 18 and 29 years old in good health and CMV-seronegative. The CDR3 runs from the conserved cysteine through the conserved F or W. The D gene is left open where the match is weak. Not every row has a clone size; where given, it reads once, few, many or a size class.

>.|.|TRBJ2-7|11|TRBV6-6
TGTGCCACTGGGGCGACGGGCGGGCAGTACTTC
CATGATGGQYF
>TRBD2|.|TRBJ2-7|13|TRBV7-9
TGTGCCAGCAGCATCGGGAGGGCCTACGAGCAGTACTTC
CASSIGRAYEQYF
>TRBD2|.|TRBJ2-1|15|TRBV28
TGTGCCAGCAGTTTACGGGGGACTAGGTTTGGTGAGCAGTTCTTC
CASSLRGTRFGEQFF
>TRBD1|.|TRBJ1-6|16|TRBV7-9
TGTGCCAGCAGCGTTGACCGGGACAGAGGGAATTCACCCCTCCACTTT
CASSVDRDRGNSPLHF
>.|.|TRBJ1-1|14|TRBV7-9
TGTGCCAGCAGCTTGGACAAGAGTTACACTGAAGCTTTCTTT
CASSLDKSYTEAFF
>.|.|TRBJ1-1|14|TRBV7-9
TGTGCCAGCAGCTTATCGGCGGCGAACACTGAAGCTTTCTTT
CASSLSAANTEAFF
>.|.|TRBJ2-1|13|TRBV10-1
TGCGCCAGCAGTGAAGTGTGGAGTGCGGCGCAATTCTTC
CASSEVWSAAQFF
>.|.|TRBJ1-2|12|TRBV4-1
TGCGCCGCGTGGAGGAGTGGCTATGGCTACACCTTC
CAAWRSGYGYTF
>TRBD1|.|TRBJ1-2|14|TRBV18
TGTGCCAGCTCGCCCGGGACAGGGACCCCTCCGTACACCTTC
CASSPGTGTPPYTF
>TRBD2|.|TRBJ2-2|16|TRBV27
TGTGCCAGCGCCCAGGATGGGGGGGGAAACACCGGGGAGCTGTTTTTT
CASAQDGGGNTGELFF
>TRBD1|.|TRBJ1-4|14|TRBV5-1
TGCGCCAGCAGCCCGGGACAGCTACCAGAAAAACTGTTTTTT
CASSPGQLPEKLFF
>TRBD2|.|TRBJ2-3|17|TRBV5-1
TGCGCCAGCAGCGCAACCCCCGAGCGGGAAGTCCCAGATACGCAGTATTTT
CASSATPEREVPDTQYF
>TRBD2|.|TRBJ2-1|18|TRBV7-3
TGTGCCAGCAGCCCGAACAGACTAGCGGGAGGGCCCGGGGGTGAGCAGTTCTTC
CASSPNRLAGGPGGEQFF
>.|.|TRBJ2-1|12|TRBV2
TGTGCCCTCAGGGCAGGGCAAAATGAGCAGTTCTTC
CALRAGQNEQFF
>TRBD1|.|TRBJ2-6|18|TRBV4-1
TGCGCCAGCAGCCAAGAGGGACAGGGGATCTCCGGGGCCAACGTCCTGACTTTC
CASSQEGQGISGANVLTF
>TRBD1|.|TRBJ1-1|15|TRBV19
TGTGCCAGTAGTAGTCAGGGGGCTGGGAACACTGAAGCTTTCTTT
CASSSQGAGNTEAFF
>TRBD1|.|TRBJ2-1|16|TRBV7-9
TGTGCCAGCAGCTCCCTCCACAGGGGCCGGTACAATGAGCAGTTCTTC
CASSSLHRGRYNEQFF
>TRBD1|.|TRBJ2-7|16|TRBV6-1
TGTGCCAGCAGTGAAATAGGGAGACAGGGCGTTTACGAGCAGTACTTC
CASSEIGRQGVYEQYF
>.|.|TRBJ2-7|13|TRBV29-1
TGCAGCGCCTCTGTCCAGGTTTCCTACGAGCAGTACTTC
CSASVQVSYEQYF
>TRBD1|.|TRBJ2-7|15|TRBV9
TGTGCCAGCAGCGTAGTAGATGAAGGGGGCAACGAGCAGTACTTC
CASSVVDEGGNEQYF
>.|once|TRBJ1-1|13|TRBV27
TGTGCCAGCAGTTCTCTAGACGGCGCGGGAGCTTTCTTT
CASSSLDGAGAFF
>.|.|TRBJ1-1|13|TRBV10-3
TGTGCCACCAACCCCGGGGTGAACACTGAAGCTTTCTTT
CATNPGVNTEAFF
>TRBD2|.|TRBJ2-1|14|TRBV6-1
TGTGCCGCCCGGACTAGCGGGGGGACGGATGAGCAGTTCTTC
CAARTSGGTDEQFF
>.|.|TRBJ1-1|14|TRBV18
TGTGCCAGCTCACCACAGGGGTTGAACACTGAAGCTTTCTTT
CASSPQGLNTEAFF
>TRBD2|once|TRBJ2-3|21|TRBV15
TGTGCCACCAGCAGAGATCCGGCTAGCGGGAGGTACCTTGCTAGCACAGATACGCAGTATTTT
CATSRDPASGRYLASTDTQYF
>.|.|TRBJ1-2|14|TRBV6-5
TGTGCCAGCAGTTACGGGGGGACGGACTATGGCTACACCTTC
CASSYGGTDYGYTF
>TRBD1|once|TRBJ2-7|15|TRBV28
TGTGCCAGCAGCCCACGTCGCGACAGGGATTACGAGCAGTACTTC
CASSPRRDRDYEQYF
>.|.|TRBJ2-5|14|TRBV2
TGTGCCAGCAGTGACCGGGGAGGCCAAGAGACCCAGTACTTC
CASSDRGGQETQYF
>.|once|TRBJ1-2|14|TRBV15
TGTGCCACCAGCAGAGCTCAGGTGGGCTATGGCTACACCTTC
CATSRAQVGYGYTF
>TRBD1|.|TRBJ1-1|15|TRBV7-6
TGTGCCAGCAGCTTGGGGGCTGGGACAGACTTCGAAGCTTTCTTT
CASSLGAGTDFEAFF
>TRBD1|once|TRBJ1-4|14|TRBV11-2
TGTGCCAGCAGCTCCGGGACAGGGTCTGAAAAACTGTTTTTT
CASSSGTGSEKLFF
>TRBD1|.|TRBJ1-2|15|TRBV11-2
TGTGCCAGCAGCACCCGACAGGGAGTAGGGTATGGCTACACCTTC
CASSTRQGVGYGYTF
>.|.|TRBJ1-6|17|TRBV28
TGTGCCAGCAGCAGAAACTCACAGGGAATGGGGAGTTCACCCCTCCACTTT
CASSRNSQGMGSSPLHF
>.|.|TRBJ1-1|13|TRBV11-2
TGTGCCAGCAGCCTCATCAGGGGACATGAAGCTTTCTTT
CASSLIRGHEAFF
>TRBD1|.|TRBJ2-2|15|TRBV7-9
TGTTCCAGCAGCTTAGGGCAGGGGGCCGCCGGGGAGCTGTTTTTT
CSSSLGQGAAGELFF
>TRBD1|.|TRBJ1-2|14|TRBV6-5
TGTGCCAGCAGGGAGGTTGGACAGGACTATGGCTACACCTTC
CASREVGQDYGYTF
>TRBD2|.|TRBJ2-7|14|TRBV7-7
TGTGCCAGCAGCTTAGCGGGAGGGATCGACGAGCAGTACTTC
CASSLAGGIDEQYF
>TRBD2|.|TRBJ2-1|15|TRBV28
TGTGCCAGCAGTTTAGCGGGGGGGACCTACAATGAGCAGTTCTTC
CASSLAGGTYNEQFF
>.|.|TRBJ1-3|14|TRBV28
TGTGCCAGCAACTCGGACACTTTTGGAAACACCATATATTTT
CASNSDTFGNTIYF
>.|.|TRBJ2-3|12|TRBV2
TGTGCCAGCAGTGAAGCCGGAGATACGCAGTATTTT
CASSEAGDTQYF
>.|.|TRBJ2-5|11|TRBV5-6
.
CASSFAGGSYF
>.|.|TRBJ1-4|14|TRBV6-5
TGTGCCAGCAGCCCTAGGGGGGGACTCGAAAAACTGTTTTTT
CASSPRGGLEKLFF
>.|.|TRBJ2-5|14|TRBV10-3
TGTGCCATCATAATCGCGGGCATGGGAGAGACCCAGTACTTC
CAIIIAGMGETQYF
>TRBD1|few|TRBJ1-1|13|TRBV5-1
TGCGCCAGCACCCAGCAGGGGGAAGGTGAAGCTTTCTTT
CASTQQGEGEAFF
>TRBD2|.|TRBJ2-1|16|TRBV7-3
TGTGCCAGCAGCATGGGACTAGCGGGAGGCGTAAGCGAGCAGTTCTTC
CASSMGLAGGVSEQFF
>TRBD1|.|TRBJ1-1|16|TRBV7-9
TGTGCCAGCAGTGGGACAGGGAAGGGATACGACACTGAAGCTTTCTTT
CASSGTGKGYDTEAFF
>.|.|TRBJ1-1|14|TRBV5-1
TGCGCCAGCAGCTTGGTGCGGGATTACACTGAAGCTTTCTTT
CASSLVRDYTEAFF
>TRBD1|.|TRBJ1-5|14|TRBV30
TGTGCCTGGAGGTCGACAGGGGGCAATCAGCCCCAGCATTTT
CAWRSTGGNQPQHF
>.|.|TRBJ2-2|15|TRBV29-1
TGCAGCGTTGTAAGTGGAGACCTCAGGGGCGGGGAGCTGTTTTTT
CSVVSGDLRGGELFF
>TRBD2|.|TRBJ2-1|15|TRBV6-5
TGTGCCAGCGGAAGGCGGGCGGGGGGGGAAAATGAGCAGTTCTTC
CASGRRAGGENEQFF
>.|few|TRBJ1-1|13|TRBV7-8
TGTGCCAGCAGCCAGGGGATCTCCACTGAAGCTTTCTTT
CASSQGISTEAFF